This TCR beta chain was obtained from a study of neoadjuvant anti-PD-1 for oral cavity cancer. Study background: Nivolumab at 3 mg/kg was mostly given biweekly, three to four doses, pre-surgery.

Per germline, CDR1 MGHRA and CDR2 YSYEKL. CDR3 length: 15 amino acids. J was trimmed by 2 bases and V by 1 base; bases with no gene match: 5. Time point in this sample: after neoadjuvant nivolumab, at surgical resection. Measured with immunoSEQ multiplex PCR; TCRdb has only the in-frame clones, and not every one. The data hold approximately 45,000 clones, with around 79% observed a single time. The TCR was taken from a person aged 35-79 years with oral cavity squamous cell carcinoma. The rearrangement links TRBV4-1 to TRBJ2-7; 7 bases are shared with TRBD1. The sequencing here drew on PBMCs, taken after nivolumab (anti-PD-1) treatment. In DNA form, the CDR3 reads TGCGCCAGCAGCCAAGTAGGGGGCCAACCCTACGAGCAGTACTTC. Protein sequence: CASSQVGGQPYEQYF.